Shown below are 22 T cell receptor beta chains from a single sample sequenced in a study of cytomegalovirus exposure and HLA in healthy donors. Profiled with immunoSEQ multiplex PCR; TCRdb holds only in-frame clones, not every one. The sample gives about 72,000 clones, 94% of which show up once; about 0.63% is in the top ten. Sequenced sample: PBMCs. These receptors were collected from a woman aged 18-29 years in good health and CMV-seronegative.

The J gene is TRBJ1-3, the V gene TRBV19; D is unclear. The CDR3 is made up of 17 amino acids. CDR1 LNHDA and CDR2 SQIVND come from the germline V gene (reference sequence). Trimming left V 6 bases short and J 0 bases short, with 18 bases between. Here the CDR3 reads CASSPSRLRDSGNTIYF. Here the CDR3 DNA reads TGTGCCAGTAGCCCCTCCCGCCTAAGAGACTCTGGAAACACCATATATTTT.

J is TRBJ1-4 and V is TRBV5-5; 7 bases align to TRBD1. Germline CDR1 SGHKS, CDR2 YYEKEE (reference sequence). CDR3 length: 16 amino acids. Trimming cost V 5 bases and J 4 bases; bases outside gene matches: 11. This chain's CDR3 is CASSPEWTGFNEKLFF. CDR3 nucleotides: TGTGCCAGCAGTCCAGAATGGACAGGATTTAATGAAAAACTGTTTTTT.

The V gene is TRBV18, the J gene TRBJ2-1; 12 nucleotides align to TRBD2. CDR3 length: 16 amino acids. V lost 1 base and J lost 7; bases outside the gene matches: 5. Germline CDR1 KGHSH, CDR2 LQKENI. The CDR3, as DNA: TGTGCCAGCTCACCACTTCCTAGCGGGGGGGTGAATGAGCAGTTCTTC. It translates to CASSPLPSGGVNEQFF. The full variable domain, with the rest looked up from reference TRBV18 and TRBJ2-1, is NAGVMQNPRHLVRRRGQEARLRCSPMKGHSHVYWYRQLPEEGLKFMVYLQKENIIDESGMPKERFSAEFPKEGPSILRIQQVVRGDSAAYFCASSPLPSGGVNEQFFGPGTRLTVL.

This clone was picked up one time. The chain has TRBV5-6 and TRBJ1-5; 9 bases are a match to TRBD1. The trim removed 0 bases at V and 3 bases at J, leaving 4 bases unmatched. Germline CDR1 is SGHDT and CDR2 is YYEEEE. CDR3 length: 16 amino acids. The CDR3 DNA sequence: TGTGCCAGCAGCTTGGCAGGGACAGGGCTCAATCAGCCCCAGCATTTT. The encoded protein is CASSLAGTGLNQPQHF.

The V call is TRBV19, the J call TRBJ1-1; 7 bases are shared with TRBD1. The germline gives CDR1 LNHDA, CDR2 SQIVND (reference sequence). The CDR3 loop spans 14 amino acids. J gave up 1 base and V 4 bases, and 3 bases lay outside the gene matches. CDR3 coding DNA: TGTGCCAGTAGTACGAGACAGGGGAACACTGAAGCTTTCTTT. The encoded protein is CASSTRQGNTEAFF.

The chain recombines TRBV15 with TRBJ2-1; D perhaps matches TRBD1 (5 bases). The CDR3 extends over 16 amino acids. The germline V gene has CDR1 LNHNV and CDR2 YYDKDF (reference sequence). V lost 0 bases and J lost 7, with 16 bases in between. The chain's CDR3 is CATSREVQVVANEQFF. DNA of the CDR3: TGTGCCACCAGCAGAGAGGTACAGGTGGTTGCGAATGAGCAGTTCTTC.

The chain joins TRBV6-5 to TRBJ1-2; TRBD1 is a possible D gene (5 bases). CDR3 length equals 12 residues. Trimming took 7 bases from V and 8 from J, leaving 14 bases between them. CDR1 MNHEY and CDR2 SVGAGI come from the germline V gene. Written as DNA, the CDR3 is TGTGCCAGCAAGGTATCAGGGCTCGGCTACACCTTC. This codes for CASKVSGLGYTF.

The V gene is TRBV28, the J gene TRBJ1-4; D is unclear. The CDR3 consists of 12 residues. V lost 3 bases, J lost 6 bases, and 5 bases lay in between. CDR1 and CDR2 (germline): MDHEN, SYDVKM. The CDR3 DNA follows: TGTGCCAGCAGTTTTGGAGATGAAAAACTGTTTTTT. Translating it yields CASSFGDEKLFF.

This chain uses TRBV7-8 with TRBJ1-2, with D unresolved. The germline V gene encodes CDR1 SGHVS and CDR2 FQNEAQ. The CDR3 has 14 residues. Trimming stripped 1 base from V and 4 bases from J, with 10 bases between. Written as DNA, the CDR3 is TGTGCCAGCAGCTTAGGCCAGGTCAGCTATGGCTACACCTTC. Translated, it gives CASSLGQVSYGYTF.

V is TRBV5-1 and J is TRBJ2-7; TRBD2 might be the D (5 bases). Trimming removed 2 bases at V and 2 bases at J, with 8 bases between. CDR1 is SGHRS and CDR2 is YFSETQ in the germline V gene. The length of the CDR3 is 13 residues. The chain's CDR3 is CASSLPAAYEQYF. In DNA form, the CDR3 reads TGCGCCAGCAGCTTACCAGCGGCCTACGAGCAGTACTTC.

The genes are TRBV10-2 and TRBJ1-1; no clear D. The germline V gene encodes CDR1 WSHSY and CDR2 SAAADI. The CDR3 spans 16 residues. Trimming stripped 3 bases from V and 5 bases from J, with 19 bases between. CDR3 in amino acids: CASSERGEGSRTEAFF. DNA for the CDR3: TGCGCCAGCAGTGAACGTGGCGAGGGTTCGAGGACTGAAGCTTTCTTT.

This clone was seen once. This chain uses TRBV28 with TRBJ1-6; the D gene is possibly TRBD1 (5 bases). The germline V and J ends were trimmed by 1 base and 9 bases, with 10 bases remaining between them. Germline V CDR1 and CDR2: MDHEN, SYDVKM. The CDR3 covers 14 residues. In DNA, the CDR3 is TGTGCCAGCAGTTTATCAGGGAACGCTTCACCCCTCCACTTT. Its translation is CASSLSGNASPLHF.

The V gene is TRBV28, the J gene TRBJ1-1; a possible D gene is TRBD1 (6 bases). The CDR3 contains 14 residues. Germline CDR1 is MDHEN and CDR2 is SYDVKM. Trimming cost V 1 base and J 2 bases, with 8 bases left between them. The CDR3 bases are TGTGCCAGCAGTTTATTGGACAGCAACACTGAAGCTTTCTTT. Translation: CASSLLDSNTEAFF.

The chain employs TRBV27 and TRBJ1-2; possible D gene TRBD1, 6 bases. The V gene's germline CDR1 is MNHEY and CDR2 SMNVEV (reference sequence). V gave up 2 bases and J gave up 3 bases, with 16 bases separating them. The CDR3 spans 16 residues. CDR3 protein: CASSLGGGGSYYGYTF. Here the CDR3 DNA reads TGTGCCAGCAGTTTAGGGGGCGGGGGGTCTTACTATGGCTACACCTTC.

The sample holds one count of this clone. This chain joins TRBV5-1 and TRBJ1-2, with TRBD1 identical over 8 bases. This CDR3 comprises 14 residues. Germline V gives CDR1 SGHRS, CDR2 YFSETQ. After removal of 4 bases from V and 7 bases from J, the junction contained 9 bases not matched to a gene. Here the CDR3 DNA reads TGCGCCAGCAGCCTTAACACAGGGGGAAGTGGCTACACCTTC. Its translation is CASSLNTGGSGYTF.

This chain connects TRBV6-4 to TRBJ2-2, with a tentative D call TRBD2 (5 bases). Germline CDR1 and CDR2: MRHNA and SNTAGT. The CDR3 extends over 14 amino acids. The V gene lost 2 bases and the J gene lost 4 bases, with 8 bases spanning the gap. The DNA of the CDR3 is TGTGCCAGCAGTGACAGGGCGGGCACCGGGGAGCTGTTTTTT. This encodes CASSDRAGTGELFF.

The genes are TRBV5-5 and TRBJ1-2; D gene unclear. V was pared by 0 bases and J by 4 bases, with 10 bases between. Germline V gene lookup returns CDR1 SGHKS and CDR2 YYEKEE (reference sequence). The CDR3 contains 14 residues. The DNA for the CDR3 is TGTGCCAGCAGCTTGGTGCGGGGTCTCTATGGCTACACCTTC. Protein sequence: CASSLVRGLYGYTF.

V and J are TRBV18 and TRBJ2-2; D remains unclear. From germline, CDR1 is KGHSH and CDR2 LQKENI. Trimming left V 3 bases short and J 16 bases short, with 18 bases between. The CDR3 totals 13 residues. CDR3: CASSPVSDWNEFF. The CDR3 DNA is TGTGCCAGCTCACCGGTGTCTGACTGGAATGAGTTTTTT. The whole variable domain, filled in from reference TRBV18 and TRBJ2-2, reads NAGVMQNPRHLVRRRGQEARLRCSPMKGHSHVYWYRQLPEEGLKFMVYLQKENIIDESGMPKERFSAEFPKEGPSILRIQQVVRGDSAAYFCASSPVSDWNEFFGEGSRLTVL.

The chain employs TRBV27 and TRBJ2-3, with 9 bases matching TRBD2. Looked up from germline, CDR1 is MNHEY and CDR2 is SMNVEV (reference sequence). CDR3 length: 15 amino acids. Trimming at V came to 5 bases and at J to 7 bases, leaving 10 bases not matched to a gene. The CDR3: CASSPPRGGRYTQYF. CDR3 sequence (DNA): TGTGCCAGCAGTCCCCCGCGGGGGGGGCGTTATACGCAGTATTTT.

Remarks on this clone: A read error may produce the germline difference seen at one junction end. The chain uses TRBV28 and TRBJ2-2; D is undetermined. The CDR3 runs 13 residues. Germline V gene lookup returns CDR1 MDHEN and CDR2 SYDVKM. The CDR3 sequence is CVSSSPPTGELFF. As DNA, the CDR3 is TGTGTCAGCAGTTCCCCCCCGACCGGGGAGCTGTTTTTT.

V and J are TRBV7-9 and TRBJ2-7; 11 bases are a match to TRBD1. V shed 3 bases, J shed 4 bases, and the junction held 8 bases outside the gene matches. Germline values: CDR1 SEHNR, CDR2 FQNEAQ (reference sequence). This CDR3 has 16 residues. For the CDR3, the DNA is TGTGCCAGCAGCTTGAGGACAGGGGGCGGTTTTTACGAGCAGTACTTC. It codes for CASSLRTGGGFYEQYF.

This clone appeared a single time. J is TRBJ2-1 and V is TRBV2; possibly TRBD2 for D (6 bases). This CDR3 has 15 amino acids. Germline lookup yields CDR1 SNHLY and CDR2 FYNNEI. V lost 3 bases, J lost 4 bases, and 13 bases lay in between. The CDR3 nucleotides are TGTGCCAGCAGTGATTGGAGGGCCGCGTACAATGAGCAGTTCTTC. It is translated as CASSDWRAAYNEQFF.